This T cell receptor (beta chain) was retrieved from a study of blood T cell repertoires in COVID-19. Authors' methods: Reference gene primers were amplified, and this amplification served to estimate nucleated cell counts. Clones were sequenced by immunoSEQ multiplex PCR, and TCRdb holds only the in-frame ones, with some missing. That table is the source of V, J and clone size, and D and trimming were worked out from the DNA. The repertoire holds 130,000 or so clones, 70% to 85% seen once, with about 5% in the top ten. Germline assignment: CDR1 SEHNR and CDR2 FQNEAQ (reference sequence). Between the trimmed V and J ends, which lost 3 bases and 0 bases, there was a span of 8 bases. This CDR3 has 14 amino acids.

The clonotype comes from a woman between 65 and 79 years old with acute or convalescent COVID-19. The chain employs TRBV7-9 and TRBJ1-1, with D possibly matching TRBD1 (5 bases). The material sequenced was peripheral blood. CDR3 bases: TGTGCCAGCAGCTTGGAGGGGATGAACACTGAAGCTTTCTTT. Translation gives CASSLEGMNTEAFF.